This T cell receptor (beta chain) appears in the sequencing data of a study of CD8+ T cells in alopecia areata. Across the study: In an open-label trial, patients got 5 to 10 mg tofacitinib twice daily. Study-wide results and caveats: It was lesional scalp, especially alopecia totalis/universalis, that showed higher clonality than normal scalp.

Trimming at V came to 6 bases and at J to 8 bases, leaving 20 bases not matched to a gene. The germline CDR1 and CDR2 sequences are SQVTM and ANQGSEA. The CDR3 has 17 residues. Peripheral blood samples and lesional scalp punch biopsies were obtained from alopecia areata patients. A note on this clone: The target antigen is unknown.

Extraction and reverse transcription of RNA yielded cDNA as the sequencing template. The assay was immunoSEQ multiplex PCR, and TCRdb's table has in-frame clones only and misses some. The sample includes about 11,000 clones, under 65% of them seen just once. The sequenced sample was skin. The V call is TRBV29-1, the J call TRBJ2-1; TRBD2 agrees at 9 bases. The clonotype was recovered from a human donor with alopecia areata. The CDR3 loop reads CSVAAVRAGGFRDEQFF. CDR3 nucleotide sequence: TGCAGCGTCGCCGCGGTCCGGGCGGGAGGGTTCCGAGATGAGCAGTTCTTC.